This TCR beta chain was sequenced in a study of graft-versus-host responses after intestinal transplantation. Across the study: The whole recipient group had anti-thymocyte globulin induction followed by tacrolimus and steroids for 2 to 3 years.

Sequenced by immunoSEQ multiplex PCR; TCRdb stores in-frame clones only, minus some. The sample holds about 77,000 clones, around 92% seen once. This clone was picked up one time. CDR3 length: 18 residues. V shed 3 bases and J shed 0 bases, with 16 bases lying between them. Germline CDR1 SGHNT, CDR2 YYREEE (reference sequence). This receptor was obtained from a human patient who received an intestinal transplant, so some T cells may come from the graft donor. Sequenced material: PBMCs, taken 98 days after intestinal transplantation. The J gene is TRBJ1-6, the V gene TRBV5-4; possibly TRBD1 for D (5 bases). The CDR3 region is CASSSQGHLSSYNSPLHF. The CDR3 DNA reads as TGTGCCAGCAGCTCCCAAGGACACTTAAGCTCCTATAATTCACCCCTCCACTTT.